This entry lists 25 T cell receptor beta chains sequenced from one sample in a study of CXCR3-negative and CXCR3-positive naive CD8 T cells. The TRB cDNA libraries were prepared by 5' RACE with UMI labels. TCRdb reanalyzed the 5' RACE reads and collapses them to one entry per CDR3 protein, without DNA. The repertoire shows some 130,000 distinct CDR3 sequences; the top ten hold approximately 0.46%. The sequencing sample was made of naive CXCR3- CD8+ T cells from blood. Subset given: CD45RO-CCR7+CD27+CD95- naive CD8+ T cells lacking CXCR3 (TNR3-). All receptors come from a human donor in good health. Some clones in this sample may be carry-over from other donors' samples.

This chain connects TRBV7-9 to TRBJ1-4; absent DNA, TCRdb's TRBD1 call cannot be checked. The CDR3 sequence is 17 residues long. Germline CDR1 SEHNR, CDR2 FQNEAQ (reference sequence). CDR3 sequence: CASSRPGPGIGNEKLFF.

The J gene is TRBJ1-1, the V gene TRBV12-3 or TRBV12-4. The CDR3 extends over 14 amino acids. This chain's CDR3 is CASRNFLGPTEAFF.

V is TRBV27 and J is TRBJ2-5; TCRdb selects TRBD1, and the lack of DNA leaves this call unchecked. This CDR3 is 16 amino acids long. Germline CDR1 is MNHEY and CDR2 is SMNVEV (reference sequence). Here the CDR3 reads CASSPQTGIREETQYF.

This chain uses TRBV29-1 with TRBJ2-7. Germline lookup yields CDR1 SQVTM and CDR2 ANQGSEA. The CDR3 runs 14 residues. This CDR3 is CSVEAGVAAYEQYF.

J is TRBJ2-5 and V is TRBV7-8; no DNA is available, so the TRBD2 call from TCRdb remains unchecked. Germline V CDR1 and CDR2: SGHVS, FQNEAQ. The CDR3 spans 16 residues. The CDR3 region is CASSLYRREGKETQYF.

This chain joins TRBV4-3 and TRBJ2-1. The germline V gene has CDR1 LGHNA and CDR2 YSLEER. The CDR3 spans 15 residues. CDR3 protein: CASSQDPTRYNEQFF.

This chain joins TRBV7-3 and TRBJ2-6; TCRdb names TRBD1, which stays unverified in the absence of DNA. CDR1 SGHTA and CDR2 FQGTGA come from the germline V gene. The CDR3 has 18 amino acids. CDR3 region: CASSPLGPGDSGANVLTF.

CDR3 sequence reads: CASSLAAGWGTDTQYF. The chain combines TRBV7-6 with TRBJ2-3; TCRdb names TRBD2, which stays unverified in the absence of DNA. Germline V gives CDR1 SGHVS, CDR2 FNYEAQ. The CDR3 covers 16 residues.

This chain uses TRBV4-3 with TRBJ1-1. The CDR3 contains 13 residues. Germline V gene sequence: CDR1 LGHNA, CDR2 YSLEER. The CDR3 loop reads CASSQDNGAEAFF.

The chain carries TRBV2 and TRBJ2-1; TCRdb returns TRBD2, unconfirmable since there is no DNA. CDR3 length: 15 residues. Germline-derived CDR1 and CDR2 are SNHLY and FYNNEI. The CDR3 sequence is CASSEWSSGSDEQFF.

The chain joins TRBV12-3 or TRBV12-4 to TRBJ1-4; TCRdb calls TRBD1, which cannot be checked without DNA. This CDR3 has 18 amino acids. CDR3 region: CASRPWGLPGQGGEKLFF.

The chain employs TRBV11-3 and TRBJ1-2; TCRdb's D call, TRBD1, is unchecked because there is no DNA. The CDR3 consists of 15 residues. The V gene's germline CDR1 is SGHNT and CDR2 YENEEA. The CDR3 loop is CASSPQGHLNYGYTF.

CDR3 protein: CASSSPVWGRKETQYF. J is TRBJ2-5 and V is TRBV7-9; TCRdb returns TRBD1, unconfirmable since there is no DNA. The CDR3 is 16 amino acids. Germline V CDR1 and CDR2: SEHNR, FQNEAQ (reference sequence).

The chain joins TRBV10-3 to TRBJ2-5; TCRdb selects TRBD1, and the lack of DNA leaves this call unchecked. Germline CDR1 is ENHRY and CDR2 is SYGVKD. This CDR3 contains 14 residues. This chain's CDR3 is CAVRVEGGVETQYF.

The rearrangement joins TRBV29-1 to TRBJ2-7; TCRdb designates TRBD1, a call that cannot be tested without DNA. Germline-derived CDR1 and CDR2 are SQVTM and ANQGSEA. The CDR3 runs to 13 residues. Here the CDR3 reads CSVSGQGIYEQYF.

The V call is TRBV20-1, the J call TRBJ2-7; TCRdb's D call, TRBD1, is unchecked because there is no DNA. Germline CDR1 DFQATT, CDR2 SNEGSKA (reference sequence). The CDR3 sequence is 12 residues long. CDR3: CSAREGGYEQYF.

The chain uses TRBV7-9 and TRBJ2-1; TCRdb picks TRBD2, but there is no DNA to check that call. The CDR3 has 13 residues. Germline-derived CDR1 and CDR2 are SEHNR and FQNEAQ (reference sequence). This CDR3 reads CASSLALAGEQFF. Drawing the rest from reference TRBV7-9 and TRBJ2-1, the complete variable domain is DTGVSQNPRHKITKRGQNVTFRCDPISEHNRLYWYRQTLGQGPEFLTYFQNEAQLEKSRLLSDRFSAERPKGSFSTLEIQRTEQGDSAMYLCASSLALAGEQFFGPGTRLTVL.

The genes are TRBV20-1 and TRBJ1-1; TCRdb outputs TRBD1, but without DNA this stays unchecked. The CDR3 has 14 amino acids. CDR1 is DFQATT, CDR2 SNEGSKA, per germline (reference sequence). CDR3 residues: CSAGGEGAGTEAFF.

This chain links TRBV7-9 with TRBJ2-1; TCRdb returns TRBD1, unconfirmable since there is no DNA. CDR3 length equals 15 residues. CDR1 SEHNR and CDR2 FQNEAQ come from the germline V gene (reference sequence). CDR3 residues: CASSFMAGEGNEQFF.

The chain recombines TRBV2 with TRBJ1-5. CDR1 SNHLY and CDR2 FYNNEI come from the germline V gene. The CDR3 spans 13 residues. The CDR3 loop reads CASSAQGNQPQHF. The variable domain in full, with the rest retrieved from reference TRBV2 and TRBJ1-5, is EPEVTQTPSHQVTQMGQEVILRCVPISNHLYFYWYRQILGQKVEFLVSFYNNEISEKSEIFDDQFSVERPDGSNFTLKIRSTKLEDSAMYFCASSAQGNQPQHFGDGTRLSIL.

The chain has TRBV12-3 or TRBV12-4 and TRBJ2-7; checking the TCRdb D call of TRBD2 is not possible without DNA. This CDR3 has 14 residues. The CDR3 sequence: CASSLSGARDEQYF.

The genes are TRBV27 and TRBJ2-4. CDR3 length: 11 residues. Germline-derived CDR1 and CDR2 are MNHEY and SMNVEV (reference sequence). CDR3 region: CASGSKNIQYF.

The chain recombines TRBV29-1 with TRBJ2-2; the TCRdb call, TRBD1, lacks DNA for checking. The CDR3 runs 15 residues. In germline, CDR1 is SQVTM, CDR2 ANQGSEA. This chain's CDR3 is CSVLGQGGITGELFF.

The CDR3 is CASSLSDEETQYF. J is TRBJ2-5 and V is TRBV3-1. The CDR3 extends over 13 amino acids. Germline V gene lookup returns CDR1 LGHDT and CDR2 YNNKEL (reference sequence).

V and J are TRBV7-9 and TRBJ2-5; TCRdb gives TRBD1 as the D gene, but with no DNA this cannot be confirmed. Germline CDR1 is SEHNR and CDR2 is FQNEAQ (reference sequence). The CDR3 sequence is 15 residues long. The CDR3 loop reads CASSSIRGTAETQYF. Drawing the rest from reference TRBV7-9 and TRBJ2-5, the complete variable domain is DTGVSQNPRHKITKRGQNVTFRCDPISEHNRLYWYRQTLGQGPEFLTYFQNEAQLEKSRLLSDRFSAERPKGSFSTLEIQRTEQGDSAMYLCASSSIRGTAETQYFGPGTRLLVL.